A single sample gave rise to the 25 T cell receptor beta chains below, sequenced in a study of T cell repertoires in cytomegalovirus infection. TCRdb analysed the reads with MiXCR anew, one entry per CDR3 protein. The sample consists of 100,000 or so distinct CDR3 sequences, 23% of them appearing once. The sample was CD8+ T cells from PBMCs. These receptors were collected from a human donor in good health (CMV status not recorded). Some clones in this sample may be carry-over from other donors' samples.

This clonotype was counted between two and nine times. The chain combines TRBV27 with TRBJ1-2; no definite D call. The germline V gene has CDR1 MNHEY and CDR2 SMNVEV (reference sequence). V lost 6 bases and J lost 4, with 12 bases in between. The CDR3 covers 13 residues. The CDR3 bases are TGTGCCAGCAGCCGGGGTTTGGCCTATGGCTACACCTTC. Residues: CASSRGLAYGYTF.

This clonotype came up many times. The gene calls are TRBV7-2 and TRBJ2-3, with a possible D match to TRBD2 (6 bases). The V gene lost 1 base and the J gene lost 1 base, with 12 bases spanning the gap. This CDR3 has 16 amino acids. Germline V gene sequence: CDR1 SGHTA, CDR2 FQGNSA. CDR3 coding DNA: TGTGCCAGCAGCTTAGGAATCGCGGGGCGCACAGATACGCAGTATTTT. Residues: CASSLGIAGRTDTQYF. The entire variable domain, with the rest obtained from reference TRBV7-2 and TRBJ2-3, is as follows: GAGVSQSPSNKVTEKGKDVELRCDPISGHTALYWYRQSLGQGLEFLIYFQGNSAPDKSGLPSDRFSAERTGGSVSTLTIQRTQQEDSAVYLCASSLGIAGRTDTQYFGPGTRLTVL.

The gene calls are TRBV11-2 and TRBJ1-2; 7 positions match TRBD1. J was trimmed by 6 bases and V by 5 bases; bases with no gene match: 3. CDR3 length: 12 amino acids. Per germline, CDR1 SGHAT and CDR2 FQNNGV. The DNA for the CDR3 is TGTGCCAGCAGCACAGGGGAAGATGGCTACACCTTC. It translates to CASSTGEDGYTF.

CDR3 coding DNA: TGTGCCAGCAGCGTCTCAAACACAGGGGACACTGAAGCTTTCTTT. This gives the protein CASSVSNTGDTEAFF. The rearrangement joins TRBV9 to TRBJ1-1; 7 bases are shared with TRBD1. This CDR3 spans 15 amino acids. V lost 2 bases, J lost 3 bases, and 7 bases stayed unmatched. Germline-derived CDR1 and CDR2 are SGDLS and YYNGEE.

V is TRBV19 and J is TRBJ2-1; 8 nucleotides line up with TRBD2. Trimming at V came to 8 bases and at J to 3 bases, leaving 0 bases not matched to a gene. The germline CDR1 and CDR2 sequences are LNHDA and SQIVND (reference sequence). The CDR3 is 12 amino acids. This chain's CDR3 is CASAGGYNEQFF. For the CDR3, the DNA is TGTGCCAGTGCGGGGGGCTACAATGAGCAGTTCTTC.

This sequence joins TRBV4-3 and TRBJ1-5; 7 bases are shared with TRBD1. CDR3 length equals 17 residues. The trim removed 0 bases at V and 4 bases at J, leaving 9 bases unmatched. Germline CDR1 reads LGHNA; CDR2 reads YSLEER. CDR3 nucleotide sequence: TGCGCCAGCAGCCAAGATTTAAGACAGGGAGTGAATCAGCCCCAGCATTTT. Its protein is CASSQDLRQGVNQPQHF.

The gene calls are TRBV3-1 and TRBJ1-5; D remains unclear. Germline V gene lookup returns CDR1 LGHDT and CDR2 YNNKEL (reference sequence). CDR3 length: 17 amino acids. Trimming took 1 base from V and 4 from J, leaving 17 bases between them. CDR3 amino acids: CASSQGYRPFINQPQHF. The CDR3 nucleotides are TGTGCCAGCAGCCAAGGATATCGCCCCTTCATAAATCAGCCCCAGCATTTT.

The J gene is TRBJ2-7, the V gene TRBV2; D is perhaps TRBD1 (6 bases). CDR1 and CDR2 from the germline V gene are SNHLY and FYNNEI. The germline V and J ends were trimmed by 7 bases and 3 bases, with 16 bases remaining between them. This CDR3 has 14 amino acids. DNA of the CDR3: TGTGCCAGCATGGAACCGGGACAAGACTACGAGCAGTACTTC. This encodes CASMEPGQDYEQYF.

The sample holds many counts of this clonotype. The CDR3 DNA reads TGCGCCAGCAGCCAAGACAGGAGCTACGAGCAGTACTTC. This gives the protein CASSQDRSYEQYF. V is TRBV4-3 and J is TRBJ2-7; the D is unclear. The CDR3 has 13 amino acids. V lost 0 bases to trimming and J lost 3 bases, with 6 bases between them. Germline V lookup: CDR1 LGHNA, CDR2 YSLEER.

This rearrangement joins TRBV7-9 to TRBJ1-1; D unclear. CDR3 length: 13 amino acids. Germline V gene data show CDR1 as SEHNR and CDR2 as FQNEAQ (reference sequence). Trimming shortened V by 2 bases and J by 8 bases, and 12 bases separated the two germline ends. The CDR3 reads CASSLSISTEAFF. The CDR3 coding sequence is TGTGCCAGCAGCTTATCGATCTCAACGGAAGCTTTCTTT. Using reference TRBV7-9 and TRBJ1-1 for the parts outside the CDR3, the full variable domain is DTGVSQNPRHKITKRGQNVTFRCDPISEHNRLYWYRQTLGQGPEFLTYFQNEAQLEKSRLLSDRFSAERPKGSFSTLEIQRTEQGDSAMYLCASSLSISTEAFFGQGTRLTVV.

This clonotype was recorded many times. The chain joins TRBV11-2 to TRBJ1-1; D gene uncertain. Trimming removed 2 bases at V and 2 bases at J, with 6 bases between. Looked up from germline, CDR1 is SGHAT and CDR2 is FQNNGV. The CDR3 is 13 residues long. The CDR3 loop is CASSLLVNTEAFF. In nucleotides, the CDR3 is TGTGCCAGCAGCTTACTGGTAAACACTGAAGCTTTCTTT.

This clonotype was found a few times. V gene TRBV30 combines with J gene TRBJ2-5; D might be TRBD1 (6 bases). V gave up 5 bases and J gave up 5 bases, with 15 bases separating them. Germline loops: CDR1 GTSNPN, CDR2 SVGIG (reference sequence). The CDR3 extends over 13 amino acids. CDR3 sequence (DNA): TGTGCCTGGCTACGTGGGGGCGGCGAGACCCAGTACTTC. Amino acids: CAWLRGGGETQYF.

The rearrangement links TRBV12-3 or TRBV12-4 to TRBJ1-5; maybe TRBD1 (5 bases). The CDR3 has 14 amino acids. Trimming removed 1 base at V and 7 bases at J, with 11 bases between. CDR3 in amino acids: CASSLVPPGQPQHF. The CDR3, as DNA: TGTGCCAGCAGTTTAGTCCCACCAGGGCAGCCCCAGCATTTT.

The gene calls are TRBV11-2 and TRBJ1-3; tentative D call: TRBD1 (5 bases). The CDR3 sequence is 15 residues long. The germline V gene has CDR1 SGHAT and CDR2 FQNNGV. Trimming shortened V by 5 bases and J by 3 bases, and 14 bases separated the two germline ends. This CDR3 is CASSLLNGGGNTIYF. CDR3 nucleotides: TGTGCCAGCAGCCTTCTCAATGGGGGTGGAAACACCATATATTTT.

This clonotype was observed at least ten times. This chain joins TRBV4-1 and TRBJ2-1; no clear D gene. CDR1 and CDR2 (germline): MGHRA, YSYEKL. The CDR3 runs 14 residues. Trimming took 2 bases from V and 8 from J, leaving 13 bases between them. The CDR3 loop is CASSQSRSGHEQFF. CDR3 coding DNA: TGCGCCAGCAGCCAAAGCCGGAGTGGGCATGAGCAGTTCTTC.

The sample holds a few counts of this clonotype. V and J are TRBV19 and TRBJ2-1, with 12 bases that match TRBD2. The germline CDR1 and CDR2 sequences are LNHDA and SQIVND (reference sequence). The CDR3 covers 19 residues. After removal of 5 bases from V and 0 bases from J, the junction contained 11 bases not matched to a gene. CDR3: CASSRIGTSGWVSYNEQFF. The CDR3 nucleotides are TGTGCCAGTAGTCGAATCGGGACTAGCGGGTGGGTCTCCTACAATGAGCAGTTCTTC.

The table lists this clonotype with many counts. V is TRBV6-2 or TRBV6-3 and J is TRBJ2-7; D gene unclear. The CDR3 length is 12 residues. V was cut by 2 bases and J by 3 bases, with 5 bases left in between. Germline-derived CDR1 and CDR2 are MNHEY and SVGEGT. Written as DNA, the CDR3 is TGTGCCAGCAGTTACGATTACTACGAGCAGTACTTC. Protein sequence: CASSYDYYEQYF.

J is TRBJ2-1 and V is TRBV20-1; D is undetermined. V was shortened by 0 bases and J by 3 bases, with 6 bases between the two germline ends. The CDR3 extends over 13 amino acids. Germline lookup yields CDR1 DFQATT and CDR2 SNEGSKA (reference sequence). The CDR3 sequence: CSARDIFYNEQFF. DNA of the CDR3: TGCAGTGCTAGAGATATTTTCTACAATGAGCAGTTCTTC.

In its sample, this clonotype was seen a few times. V gene TRBV19 combines with J gene TRBJ2-5; tentative D call: TRBD2 (6 bases). Germline lookup yields CDR1 LNHDA and CDR2 SQIVND (reference sequence). V was pared by 5 bases and J by 1 base, with 11 bases between. The CDR3 contains 14 residues. The CDR3 DNA sequence: TGTGCCAGTAGTGACGGCGGGGCCCAAGAGACCCAGTACTTC. This translates into CASSDGGAQETQYF.

This clonotype was picked up many times. V usage is TRBV12-3 or TRBV12-4 and J usage is TRBJ2-1, with 7 nucleotides matching TRBD1. V gave up 6 bases and J gave up 1 base; unmatched junction bases: 3. The CDR3 length is 14 residues. The CDR3 DNA reads as TGTGCCAGCAGGATGACAGGGTCCTACAATGAGCAGTTCTTC. Residues: CASRMTGSYNEQFF.

Concerning this clonotype: Relative to the germline gene, one junction end is altered; a read error may explain this. The gene calls are TRBV7-2 and TRBJ1-1; maybe TRBD1 (5 bases). The CDR3 totals 14 residues. The germline gives CDR1 SGHTA, CDR2 FQGNSA. DNA for the CDR3: TGTGCCAGCAGCTTGTCAGGGTTGAACACTGAAGCTTCCTTT. As protein: CASSLSGLNTEASF.

This chain joins TRBV11-2 and TRBJ1-3; tentative D call: TRBD1 (6 bases). V gave up 5 bases and J gave up 2 bases, with 10 bases separating them. Germline CDR1 is SGHAT and CDR2 is FQNNGV. The CDR3 has 14 amino acids. CDR3 bases: TGTGCCAGCAGCCGCCAGGGGACTGGAAACACCATATATTTT. Its translation is CASSRQGTGNTIYF.

About this clonotype: This could be a read error, since a much larger clone is one nucleotide away. This sequence joins TRBV5-1 and TRBJ1-2; 7 positions match TRBD1. Trimming at V came to 4 bases and at J to 4 bases, leaving 19 bases not matched to a gene. There are 18 residues in the CDR3. The germline V gene encodes CDR1 SGHRS and CDR2 YFSETQ. CDR3 amino acids: CASSTLTGTETLSYGYTF. DNA for the CDR3: TGCGCCAGCAGCACGCTGACAGGGACAGAAACACTATCCTATGGCTACACCTTC.

This clonotype was detected a few times. The rearrangement uses TRBV11-2 and TRBJ1-1, with TRBD1 as a possible D gene (6 bases). CDR1 is SGHAT and CDR2 is FQNNGV in the germline V gene. The CDR3 has 15 amino acids. The V end was cut by 5 bases, the J end by 4 bases, with 17 bases between. In DNA, the CDR3 is TGTGCCAGCAGCCCTACTCAGGGGCAGGGCACTGAAGCTTTCTTT. Translated, it gives CASSPTQGQGTEAFF.

The chain recombines TRBV5-5 with TRBJ2-5, with D unresolved. Germline-derived CDR1 and CDR2 are SGHKS and YYEKEE (reference sequence). V was cut by 2 bases and J by 0 bases, with 8 bases left in between. The CDR3 totals 14 residues. The CDR3 coding sequence is TGTGCCAGCAGCTTAGGACGGAACCAAGAGACCCAGTACTTC. This codes for CASSLGRNQETQYF. The variable domain in full, with the rest retrieved from reference TRBV5-5 and TRBJ2-5, is DAGVTQSPTHLIKTRGQQVTLRCSPISGHKSVSWYQQVLGQGPQFIFQYYEKEERGRGNFPDRFSARQFPNYSSELNVNALLLGDSALYLCASSLGRNQETQYFGPGTRLLVL.